What follows are 20 T cell receptor beta chains derived from one specimen sequenced in a study of T cell repertoires in cytomegalovirus infection. Their antigens remain unidentified. TCRdb ran MiXCR on the reads and lists one entry per CDR3 protein. This table has 160,000 or so distinct CDR3 sequences, less than 25% appearing once. Sequencing used CD8+ T cells from cultured PBMCs, obtained from culture after CMV antigen stimulation. The receptors were gathered from a human donor in good health (CMV status not recorded). Some clones in this sample may be carry-over from other donors' samples.

This clonotype was observed a few times. The rearrangement links TRBV12-3 or TRBV12-4 to TRBJ1-5; D may be TRBD1 (6 bases). V lost 3 bases to trimming and J lost 4 bases, with 16 bases between them. The CDR3 is 16 amino acids. Here the CDR3 reads CASSFSGAGLNQPQHF. The DNA for the CDR3 is TGTGCCAGCAGTTTTTCGGGGGCAGGTTTAAATCAGCCCCAGCATTTT.

This clonotype was seen only a few times. The chain combines TRBV15 with TRBJ1-5, with 7 bases lining up with TRBD1. With V trimmed by 4 bases and J by 0 bases, 6 bases remained unmatched. The germline gives CDR1 LNHNV, CDR2 YYDKDF (reference sequence). This CDR3 has 16 residues. Here the CDR3 reads CATSNPTGNSNQPQHF. CDR3 coding DNA: TGTGCCACCAGCAACCCGACAGGGAATAGCAATCAGCCCCAGCATTTT.

This clonotype was seen more than once but under ten times. The rearrangement links TRBV7-9 to TRBJ1-5, with D hard to call. V lost 5 bases, J lost 2 bases, and 4 bases lay in between. Germline V CDR1 and CDR2: SEHNR, FQNEAQ (reference sequence). The CDR3 consists of 12 residues. The CDR3 protein is CASSTGNQPQHF. CDR3 nucleotides: TGTGCCAGCAGCACGGGCAATCAGCCCCAGCATTTT.

This clonotype came up a few times. The V call is TRBV7-2, the J call TRBJ2-5, with 7 bases lining up with TRBD1. The CDR3 is 15 residues long. Germline V gene sequence: CDR1 SGHTA, CDR2 FQGNSA. Trimming removed 5 bases from V and 8 bases from J; junction bases left unmatched: 14. The CDR3 here is CASSPDRERLITQYF. The CDR3 nucleotides read TGTGCCAGCAGCCCTGACAGGGAGCGATTAATAACCCAGTACTTC.

V and J are TRBV7-8 and TRBJ2-5; 12 bases are a match to TRBD1. The germline V gene encodes CDR1 SGHVS and CDR2 FQNEAQ. The CDR3 contains 15 residues. With 4 bases clipped from V and 4 bases from J, the junction kept 4 bases outside the gene matches. The CDR3 sequence is CASSYGTGGLETQYF. Written as DNA, the CDR3 is TGTGCCAGCAGCTACGGGACAGGGGGCTTAGAGACCCAGTACTTC.

V and J are TRBV6-1 and TRBJ2-3; D tentatively fits TRBD1 or TRBD2 (5 bases each). Germline values: CDR1 MNHNS, CDR2 SASEGT. Trimming removed 5 bases from V and 2 bases from J, with 17 bases in between. CDR3 length: 16 residues. The CDR3 nucleotides are TGTGCCAGCAGTCCGCCGGGACGGAGAATCACAGATACGCAGTATTTT. Translating gives CASSPPGRRITDTQYF.

The V gene is TRBV7-6, the J gene TRBJ2-5; 8 positions match TRBD1. The CDR3 loop spans 15 amino acids. J lost 5 bases, V lost 3 bases, and 8 bases had no gene match. From germline, CDR1 is SGHVS and CDR2 FNYEAQ. DNA for the CDR3: TGTGCCAGCAGCTTGGGGCAGGGGGCGGGGGAGACCCAGTACTTC. It is translated as CASSLGQGAGETQYF.

This clonotype was observed a few times. The chain combines TRBV12-3 or TRBV12-4 with TRBJ1-1; 8 nucleotides match TRBD1. The CDR3 loop spans 12 amino acids. V lost 5 bases and J lost 6; bases outside the gene matches: 2. The CDR3 region is CASSDRGSEAFF. DNA for the CDR3: TGTGCCAGCAGTGACAGGGGATCTGAAGCTTTCTTT.

V gene TRBV7-9 combines with J gene TRBJ2-1; 7 bases fit TRBD1. J lost 6 bases, V lost 4 bases, and 6 bases had no gene match. Per germline, CDR1 SEHNR and CDR2 FQNEAQ (reference sequence). The CDR3 loop spans 14 amino acids. The CDR3 region has the DNA TGTGCCAGCAGCTCGCCGGGACAGTCCAATGAGCAGTTCTTC. Translated: CASSSPGQSNEQFF.

This clonotype was seen once. J is TRBJ1-4 and V is TRBV27, with D unresolved. The V end lost 3 bases, the J end lost 4 bases, and 12 bases lay between the germline ends. The CDR3 sequence is 15 residues long. Germline V gene lookup returns CDR1 MNHEY and CDR2 SMNVEV (reference sequence). The CDR3 loop is CASSLIGSGNEKLFF. The CDR3 DNA reads TGTGCCAGCAGTTTGATAGGGTCGGGTAATGAAAAACTGTTTTTT.

DNA of the CDR3: TGTGCCAGCAGTCCTACAGGGCCCCCGGGACTAGTGGTTGAGTTCTTC. Its protein is CASSPTGPPGLVVEFF. The J gene is TRBJ2-1, the V gene TRBV12-3 or TRBV12-4; 8 bases fit TRBD2. The CDR3 sequence is 16 residues long. Trimming at V came to 5 bases and at J to 14 bases, leaving 20 bases not matched to a gene.

The chain links TRBV4-3 to TRBJ1-1; no clear D gene. Germline CDR1 reads LGHNA; CDR2 reads YSLEER. Trimming cost V 0 bases and J 0 bases, with 17 bases left between them. The CDR3 has 18 amino acids. The CDR3 here is CASSQDGFPGRMNTEAFF. CDR3 coding DNA: TGCGCCAGCAGCCAAGATGGTTTCCCCGGCAGGATGAACACTGAAGCTTTCTTT.

A note on this clonotype: No conserved phenylalanine or tryptophan ends this CDR3, so it is likely a read error. The chain recombines TRBV11-1 with TRBJ2-7, with 9 bases fitting TRBD1. The junction had 11 bases not matched to a gene; V was cut back by 5 bases and J by 3 bases. This CDR3 has 16 residues. CDR1 is SGHAT, CDR2 FQDESV, per germline (reference sequence). As DNA, the CDR3 is TGTGCCAGCAGCCCACGACAGGGGGTTCACTTCTACGAGCAGTACTTG. Its translation is CASSPRQGVHFYEQYL.

The genes are TRBV12-3 or TRBV12-4 and TRBJ1-2, with D possibly TRBD1 on 5 matching bases. The CDR3 is 12 residues long. V gave up 8 bases and J gave up 6 bases, with 13 bases separating them. The DNA for the CDR3 is TGTGCCAGCGATGGGGGAAGCAATGGCTACACCTTC. Encoded protein: CASDGGSNGYTF.

This clonotype was observed a few times. The V call is TRBV9, the J call TRBJ1-2, with unresolved D. Trimming took off 7 bases at V and 4 bases at J, with 8 bases between the two ends. The length of the CDR3 is 11 residues. The germline V gene encodes CDR1 SGDLS and CDR2 YYNGEE. In DNA, the CDR3 is TGTGCCAGCGGCTCTAGCTATGGCTACACCTTC. It codes for CASGSSYGYTF.

There are a few counts of this clonotype. The chain combines TRBV7-8 with TRBJ1-6; the D is unclear. The CDR3 runs to 14 residues. Germline assignment: CDR1 SGHVS and CDR2 FQNEAQ. Trimming shortened V by 1 base and J by 6 bases, and 7 bases separated the two germline ends. In DNA, the CDR3 is TGTGCCAGCAGCTTAGAGCAGCTTAATTCACCCCTCCACTTT. Its protein product is CASSLEQLNSPLHF.

The rearrangement links TRBV4-3 to TRBJ2-2; D is unclear. This CDR3 is built from 14 residues. Trimming removed 0 bases from V and 3 bases from J, with 5 bases in between. The germline CDR1 and CDR2 sequences are LGHNA and YSLEER. The CDR3 DNA reads as TGCGCCAGCAGCCAAGATAAGGACACCGGGGAGCTGTTTTTT. It encodes CASSQDKDTGELFF.

This chain joins TRBV24-1 and TRBJ1-2, with 7 bases aligning to TRBD1. CDR3 size: 15 residues. Trimming cost V 0 bases and J 6 bases; bases outside gene matches: 6. The germline V gene encodes CDR1 KGHDR and CDR2 SFDVKD. The CDR3 spells CATSDLRTGRNGYTF. For the CDR3, the DNA is TGTGCCACCAGTGATTTGAGGACAGGTCGCAATGGCTACACCTTC.

This chain uses TRBV9 with TRBJ2-7, with TRBD2 matching 11 bases. Germline assignment: CDR1 SGDLS and CDR2 YYNGEE. J was trimmed by 2 bases and V by 0 bases; bases with no gene match: 10. There are 18 residues in the CDR3. The CDR3 loop reads CASSVEGELAGETYEQYF. The CDR3 coding sequence is TGTGCCAGCAGCGTAGAAGGGGAACTAGCGGGAGAAACCTACGAGCAGTACTTC.

This clonotype was detected only a few times. The V call is TRBV6-1, the J call TRBJ2-5; D could derive from TRBD1 or TRBD2 (6 bases each). The CDR3 is 15 residues long. Germline-derived CDR1 and CDR2 are MNHNS and SASEGT. Trimming pared 5 bases from V and 3 bases from J, leaving 16 bases between. The DNA for the CDR3 is TGTGCCAGCAGTCCGGGGGCTTCGAAAAAAGAGACCCAGTACTTC. Residues: CASSPGASKKETQYF.